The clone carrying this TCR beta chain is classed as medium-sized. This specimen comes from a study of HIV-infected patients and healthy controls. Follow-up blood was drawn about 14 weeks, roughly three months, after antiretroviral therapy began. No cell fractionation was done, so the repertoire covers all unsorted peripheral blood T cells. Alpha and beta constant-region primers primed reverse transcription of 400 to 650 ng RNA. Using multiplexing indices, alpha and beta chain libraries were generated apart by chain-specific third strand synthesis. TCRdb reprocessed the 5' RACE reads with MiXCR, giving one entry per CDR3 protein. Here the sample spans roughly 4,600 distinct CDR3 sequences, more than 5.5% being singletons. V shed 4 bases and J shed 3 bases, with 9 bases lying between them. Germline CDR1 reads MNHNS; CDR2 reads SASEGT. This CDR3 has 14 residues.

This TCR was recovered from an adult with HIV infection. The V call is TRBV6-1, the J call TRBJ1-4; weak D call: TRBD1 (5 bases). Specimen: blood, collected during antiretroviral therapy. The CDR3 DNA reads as TGTGCCAGCAGTGGAGAACAGGCTAATGAAAAACTGTTTTTT. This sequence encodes CASSGEQANEKLFF.